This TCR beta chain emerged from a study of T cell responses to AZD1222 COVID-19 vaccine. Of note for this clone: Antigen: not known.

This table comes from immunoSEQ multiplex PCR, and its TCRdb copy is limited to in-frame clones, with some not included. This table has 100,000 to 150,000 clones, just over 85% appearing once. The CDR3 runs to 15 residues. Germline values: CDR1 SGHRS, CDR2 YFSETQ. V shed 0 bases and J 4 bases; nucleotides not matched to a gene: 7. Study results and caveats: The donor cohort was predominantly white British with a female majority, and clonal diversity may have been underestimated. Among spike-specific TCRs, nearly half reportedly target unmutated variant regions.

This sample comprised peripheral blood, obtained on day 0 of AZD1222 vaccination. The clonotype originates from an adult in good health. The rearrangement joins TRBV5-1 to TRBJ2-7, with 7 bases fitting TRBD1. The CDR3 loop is CASSLVSGQLYEQYF. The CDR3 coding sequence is TGCGCCAGCAGCTTGGTCTCGGGACAGCTATACGAGCAGTACTTC.